What follows are 26 T cell receptor beta chains derived from one specimen sequenced in a study of blood T cell repertoires in COVID-19 (dated by TCRdb to about 2020). The library was made by the immunoSEQ multiplex PCR assay. TCRdb carries this immuneACCESS record with in-frame sequences only. Its versions omit some clonotypes, under half of them owing to an unresolved V gene in the studies checked, with the rest unexplained. The sample yields fewer than 95,000 clones; roughly nine tenths were counted once. The ten largest clones capture about 9.1% of the sample. The sample consisted of peripheral blood. Receptors were obtained from a man in his fifties or sixties with acute or convalescent COVID-19.

The CDR3 sequence: CASSLRTPGGEAFF. CDR3 nucleotides: TGTGCCAGCAGTCTGCGGACCCCCGGAGGTGAAGCTTTCTTT. The chain is built from TRBV14 and TRBJ1-1; D call uncertain. V dropped 6 bases and J dropped 7 bases, with 18 bases sitting between them. The CDR3 is 14 amino acids. Germline CDR1 is SGHDN and CDR2 is FVKESK.

V usage is TRBV7-9 and J usage is TRBJ1-2, with 8 nucleotides matching TRBD1. After removal of 3 bases from V and 6 bases from J, the junction contained 3 bases not matched to a gene. The length of the CDR3 is 13 residues. Germline V lookup: CDR1 SEHNR, CDR2 FQNEAQ (reference sequence). The CDR3 spells CASSLAQGDGYTF. The CDR3 DNA is TGTGCCAGCAGCTTGGCACAGGGGGATGGCTACACCTTC.

The V call is TRBV5-1, the J call TRBJ1-2; 8 bases fit TRBD1. J was trimmed by 6 bases and V by 4 bases; bases with no gene match: 5. The CDR3 covers 13 residues. Germline CDR1 and CDR2: SGHRS and YFSETQ. CDR3 nucleotides: TGCGCCAGCAGCCCGGACAGGGCAGATGGCTACACCTTC. Translated: CASSPDRADGYTF.

This clone appeared a single time. The gene calls are TRBV6-6 and TRBJ2-7; 12 positions match TRBD2. The CDR3 covers 14 residues. V lost 10 bases to trimming and J lost 7 bases; unmatched junction nucleotides: 11. The V gene's germline CDR1 is MNHNY and CDR2 SVGAGI (reference sequence). CDR3 region: CATSSSGGAGEQYF. CDR3 in DNA: TGTGCCACCTCCTCTAGCGGGGGGGCGGGGGAGCAGTACTTC.

This clone was seen a handful of times. V is TRBV12-3 or TRBV12-4 and J is TRBJ1-2; D gene ambiguous. CDR3 length: 13 residues. Trimming took off 6 bases at V and 5 bases at J, with 13 bases between the two ends. In DNA, the CDR3 is TGTGCCAGCAGCTGGACTAATACGTATGGCTACACCTTC. Its translation: CASSWTNTYGYTF.

V usage is TRBV19 and J usage is TRBJ1-1; D gene unclear. This CDR3 is 15 amino acids long. The V and J ends lost 7 bases and 6 bases respectively, with 21 bases between them. The germline CDR1 and CDR2 sequences are LNHDA and SQIVND (reference sequence). CDR3 nucleotide sequence: TGTGCCAGTACCCCTGGGAGCGACCCGAGGTCTGAAGCTTTCTTT. This gives the protein CASTPGSDPRSEAFF.

This chain uses TRBV7-9 with TRBJ1-4; 9 bases agree with TRBD1. The ends lost 8 bases at V and 7 bases at J; junction bases unmatched: 11. The CDR3 loop spans 15 amino acids. Germline V lookup: CDR1 SEHNR, CDR2 FQNEAQ (reference sequence). For the CDR3, the DNA is TGTGCCAGCGGAGCTCGGGGACAGGGTAGTGAAAAACTGTTTTTT. Its translation: CASGARGQGSEKLFF.

V usage is TRBV25-1 and J usage is TRBJ2-7; 7 nucleotides line up with TRBD1. Germline V gene sequence: CDR1 MGHDK, CDR2 SYGVNS. CDR3 length equals 16 residues. The CDR3 DNA reads TGTGCCATCAGTCCCCTCTCCGGGACAGATTTTTACGAGCAGTACGTC. Translation gives CAISPLSGTDFYEQYV.

The chain joins TRBV27 to TRBJ2-7; D is ambiguous. This CDR3 has 14 amino acids. Germline V CDR1 and CDR2: MNHEY, SMNVEV (reference sequence). V lost 8 bases and J lost 2, with 16 bases in between. The CDR3 DNA reads TGTGCCAGCCGCACCGTACCGGAGACCTACGAGCAGTACGTC. Amino acid sequence: CASRTVPETYEQYV.

The gene calls are TRBV13 and TRBJ1-3; 9 bases line up with TRBD1. Trimming at V came to 6 bases and at J to 4 bases, leaving 7 bases not matched to a gene. Germline values: CDR1 PRHDT, CDR2 FYEKMQ (reference sequence). The CDR3 runs 15 residues. This chain's CDR3 is CASSPNRGRGNTIYF. For the CDR3, the DNA is TGTGCCAGCAGTCCCAACAGGGGGCGCGGAAACACCATATATTTT. Filled out from reference TRBV13 and TRBJ1-3, the complete variable domain reads AAGVIQSPRHLIKEKRETATLKCYPIPRHDTVYWYQQGPGQDPQFLISFYEKMQSDKGSIPDRFSAQQFSDYHSELNMSSLELGDSALYFCASSPNRGRGNTIYFGEGSWLTVV.

The chain is built from TRBV29-1 and TRBJ1-5; D gene ambiguous. Germline V gives CDR1 SQVTM, CDR2 ANQGSEA. Trimming took off 7 bases at V and 4 bases at J, with 11 bases between the two ends. CDR3 length: 12 residues. The DNA for the CDR3 is TGCAGCGCAGGACTGGGGAATCAGCCCCAGCATTTT. Translation: CSAGLGNQPQHF.

The gene calls are TRBV29-1 and TRBJ1-4; D is uncertain. The CDR3 extends over 11 amino acids. Germline values: CDR1 SQVTM, CDR2 ANQGSEA. The CDR3: CVVGFNEKLFF. The DNA of the CDR3 is TGCGTAGTCGGGTTTAATGAAAAACTGTTTTTT.

The J gene is TRBJ1-1, the V gene TRBV6-5; 9 bases are shared with TRBD1. V gave up 6 bases and J gave up 0 bases; unmatched junction bases: 5. CDR3 length: 15 amino acids. The germline V gene has CDR1 MNHEY and CDR2 SVGAGI. The CDR3 region is CASRLGQGLNTEAFF. CDR3 in DNA: TGTGCCAGCAGGCTAGGACAGGGGTTGAACACTGAAGCTTTCTTT.

V usage is TRBV7-3 and J usage is TRBJ2-5; TRBD1 is a possible D gene (6 bases). With 5 bases removed from V and 5 bases from J, the gap between germline ends came to 21 bases. Germline CDR1 reads SGHTA; CDR2 reads FQGTGA. CDR3 size: 16 residues. Here the CDR3 DNA reads TGTGCCAGCAGCCACGTACCGGGGACAAGGCCGGAGACCCAGTACTTC. Translated, it gives CASSHVPGTRPETQYF.

This clone is a singleton in its sample. This chain uses TRBV30 with TRBJ1-3; D call uncertain. There are 12 residues in the CDR3. Germline CDR1 GTSNPN, CDR2 SVGIG (reference sequence). V was shortened by 0 bases and J by 10 bases, with 10 bases between the two germline ends. The CDR3 protein is CAWSVLFSTIYF. The CDR3 bases are TGTGCCTGGAGTGTCCTCTTCTCGACCATATATTTT.

This clone was detected only once. The V gene is TRBV5-4, the J gene TRBJ1-2, with D tentatively TRBD1 (6 bases). V was trimmed by 0 bases and J by 1 base, leaving 7 bases between them. CDR3 length: 14 amino acids. Germline values: CDR1 SGHNT, CDR2 YYREEE (reference sequence). The CDR3 spells CASSLAGDNYGYTF. DNA of the CDR3: TGTGCCAGCAGCTTGGCAGGGGATAACTATGGCTACACCTTC.

V gene TRBV11-1 combines with J gene TRBJ1-6; 8 nucleotides agree with TRBD1. The CDR3 sequence is 15 residues long. The germline V gene encodes CDR1 SGHAT and CDR2 FQDESV (reference sequence). V dropped 4 bases and J dropped 10; count of bases not matched to a gene: 9. The CDR3 bases are TGTGCCAGCAGCTATGGACAGGGTTTCGGATCACCCCTCCACTTT. This translates into CASSYGQGFGSPLHF.

The chain is built from TRBV11-2 and TRBJ2-7; 7 nucleotides line up with TRBD1. J lost 4 bases, V lost 5 bases, and 8 bases had no gene match. There are 14 residues in the CDR3. Germline V CDR1 and CDR2: SGHAT, FQNNGV. CDR3 in amino acids: CASSPPGQRYEQYF. CDR3 coding DNA: TGTGCCAGCAGCCCTCCGGGACAGAGATACGAGCAGTACTTC.

The chain carries TRBV5-1 and TRBJ1-1; TRBD1 is a possible D gene (6 bases). V was cut by 3 bases and J by 0 bases, with 15 bases left in between. The CDR3 is 16 amino acids. Per germline, CDR1 SGHRS and CDR2 YFSETQ. Here the CDR3 reads CASSSGQTGLNTEAFF. DNA of the CDR3: TGCGCCAGCAGCTCGGGGCAAACAGGGTTGAACACTGAAGCTTTCTTT.

This clone was seen a single time. This chain connects TRBV4-1 to TRBJ2-5; D perhaps matches TRBD1 (6 bases). The CDR3 runs 19 residues. Germline values: CDR1 MGHRA, CDR2 YSYEKL. The V and J ends lost 3 bases and 3 bases respectively, with 26 bases between them. CDR3 sequence reads: CASSQEQGTGQGGKETQYF. Written as DNA, the CDR3 is TGCGCCAGCAGCCAGGAACAGGGCACCGGGCAAGGCGGTAAAGAGACCCAGTACTTC.

The chain has TRBV7-2 and TRBJ2-3; 8 nucleotides match TRBD2. Trimming cost V 2 bases and J 0 bases; bases outside gene matches: 4. CDR1 SGHTA and CDR2 FQGNSA come from the germline V gene. The CDR3 loop spans 16 amino acids. CDR3 nucleotide sequence: TGTGCCAGCAGCTTACTAGCGGGCCGCAGCACAGATACGCAGTATTTT. The encoded protein is CASSLLAGRSTDTQYF.

This clone was recorded a few times. The chain employs TRBV19 and TRBJ1-1; tentative D call: TRBD1 (6 bases). Per germline, CDR1 LNHDA and CDR2 SQIVND (reference sequence). There are 14 residues in the CDR3. V was pared by 5 bases and J by 0 bases, with 10 bases between. The CDR3 DNA is TGTGCCAGTAGTGTCAGGGGCGTGAACACTGAAGCTTTCTTT. This gives the protein CASSVRGVNTEAFF. Full variable domain (outside the CDR3, taken from reference TRBV19 and TRBJ1-1): DGGITQSPKYLFRKEGQNVTLSCEQNLNHDAMYWYRQDPGQGLRLIYYSQIVNDFQKGDIAEGYSVSREKKESFPLTVTSAQKNPTAFYLCASSVRGVNTEAFFGQGTRLTVV.

Only one count was recorded for this clone. This rearrangement joins TRBV6-1 to TRBJ2-2, with a weak D call TRBD1 (6 bases). Germline V gene lookup returns CDR1 MNHNS and CDR2 SASEGT. Deletions cut 6 bases from V and 6 bases from J, with 20 bases between. CDR3 length: 16 residues. CDR3 sequence (DNA): TGTGCCAGCAGAGAAACGAACAGGGTTAACCCCGGGGAGCTGTTTTTT. Protein product: CASRETNRVNPGELFF.

The V and J genes are TRBV6-2 or TRBV6-3 and TRBJ2-3, with a possible D match to TRBD2 (5 bases). Trimming cost V 0 bases and J 2 bases, with 9 bases left between them. The length of the CDR3 is 15 residues. Germline loops: CDR1 MNHEY, CDR2 SVGEGT. This CDR3 is CASSYSRGNTDTQYF. In nucleotides, the CDR3 is TGTGCCAGCAGTTACTCACGAGGGAACACAGATACGCAGTATTTT.

The chain links TRBV12-3 or TRBV12-4 to TRBJ1-1; the D gene is possibly TRBD1 (6 bases). The germline V and J ends were trimmed by 6 bases and 1 base, with 9 bases remaining between them. The CDR3 loop spans 13 amino acids. The CDR3 DNA reads TGTGCCAGCAGCTGGGGACAGAACACTGAAGCTTTCTTT. Protein: CASSWGQNTEAFF.

The V gene is TRBV19, the J gene TRBJ1-6; a possible D gene is TRBD1 (5 bases). The CDR3 loop spans 13 amino acids. Between the trimmed V and J ends, which lost 7 bases and 9 bases, there was a span of 13 bases. Per germline, CDR1 LNHDA and CDR2 SQIVND (reference sequence). The DNA of the CDR3 is TGTGCCAGTAAGGGGCAGGGAAGTTCACCCCTCCACTTT. This encodes CASKGQGSSPLHF.